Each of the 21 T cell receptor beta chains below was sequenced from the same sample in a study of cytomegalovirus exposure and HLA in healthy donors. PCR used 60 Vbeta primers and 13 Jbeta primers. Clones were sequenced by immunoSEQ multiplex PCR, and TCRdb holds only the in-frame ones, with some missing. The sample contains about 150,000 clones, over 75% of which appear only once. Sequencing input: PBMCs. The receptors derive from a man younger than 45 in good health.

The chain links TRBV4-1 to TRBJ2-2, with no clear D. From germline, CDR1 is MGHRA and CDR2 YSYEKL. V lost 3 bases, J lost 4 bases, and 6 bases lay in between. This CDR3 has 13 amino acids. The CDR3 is CASSQRGTGELFF. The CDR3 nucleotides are TGCGCCAGCAGCCAGAGAGGCACCGGGGAGCTGTTTTTT.

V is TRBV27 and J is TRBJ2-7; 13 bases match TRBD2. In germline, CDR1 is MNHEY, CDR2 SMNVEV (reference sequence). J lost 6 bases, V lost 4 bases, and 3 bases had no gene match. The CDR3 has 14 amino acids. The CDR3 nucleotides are TGTGCCAGCAGTTCCGGACTAGCGGGAGCCGAGCAGTACTTC. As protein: CASSSGLAGAEQYF.

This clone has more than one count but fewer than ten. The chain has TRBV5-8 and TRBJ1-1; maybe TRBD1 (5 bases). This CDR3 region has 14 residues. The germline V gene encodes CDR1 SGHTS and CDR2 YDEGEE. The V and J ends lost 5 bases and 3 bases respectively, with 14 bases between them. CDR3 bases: TGTGCCAGCAGTACCGGCGGGGGACACACTGAAGCTTTCTTT. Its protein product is CASSTGGGHTEAFF.

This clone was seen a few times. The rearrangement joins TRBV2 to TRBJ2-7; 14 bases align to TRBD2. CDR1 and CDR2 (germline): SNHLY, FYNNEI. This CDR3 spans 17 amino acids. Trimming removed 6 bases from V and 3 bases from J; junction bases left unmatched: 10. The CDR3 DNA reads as TGTGCCAGCAGGGCACGACTAGCGGGAGGGCCACTCTACGAGCAGTACTTC. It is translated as CASRARLAGGPLYEQYF.

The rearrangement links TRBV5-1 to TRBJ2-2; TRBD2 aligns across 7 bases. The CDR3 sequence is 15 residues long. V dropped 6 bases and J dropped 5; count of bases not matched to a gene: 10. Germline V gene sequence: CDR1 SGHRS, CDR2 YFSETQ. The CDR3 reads CASTREAGSTGELFF. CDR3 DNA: TGCGCCAGCACCCGGGAGGCAGGGAGTACCGGGGAGCTGTTTTTT.

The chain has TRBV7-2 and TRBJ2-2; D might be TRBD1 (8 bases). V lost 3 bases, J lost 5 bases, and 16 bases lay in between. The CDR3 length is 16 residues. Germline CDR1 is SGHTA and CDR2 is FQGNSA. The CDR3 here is CASSLRTGRETGELFF. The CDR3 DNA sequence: TGTGCCAGCAGCTTGAGGACAGGGAGGGAGACCGGGGAGCTGTTTTTT.

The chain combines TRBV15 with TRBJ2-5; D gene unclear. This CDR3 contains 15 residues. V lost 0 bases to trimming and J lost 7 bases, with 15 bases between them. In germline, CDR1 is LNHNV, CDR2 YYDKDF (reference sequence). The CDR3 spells CATSRDQAPVGTQYF. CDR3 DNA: TGTGCCACCAGCAGAGATCAGGCCCCCGTTGGGACCCAGTACTTC.

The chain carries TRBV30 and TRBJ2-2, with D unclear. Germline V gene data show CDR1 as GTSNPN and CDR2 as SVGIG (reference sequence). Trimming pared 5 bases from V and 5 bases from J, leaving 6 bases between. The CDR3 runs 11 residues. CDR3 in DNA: TGTGCCTGGGAGGTTACCGGGGAGCTGTTTTTT. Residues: CAWEVTGELFF.

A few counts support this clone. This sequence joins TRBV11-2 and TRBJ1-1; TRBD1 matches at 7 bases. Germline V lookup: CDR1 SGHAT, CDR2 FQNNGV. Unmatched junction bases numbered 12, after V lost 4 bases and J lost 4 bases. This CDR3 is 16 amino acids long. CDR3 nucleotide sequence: TGTGCCAGCAGCTACCGGACAGGCCAGGGTAGCACTGAAGCTTTCTTT. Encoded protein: CASSYRTGQGSTEAFF.

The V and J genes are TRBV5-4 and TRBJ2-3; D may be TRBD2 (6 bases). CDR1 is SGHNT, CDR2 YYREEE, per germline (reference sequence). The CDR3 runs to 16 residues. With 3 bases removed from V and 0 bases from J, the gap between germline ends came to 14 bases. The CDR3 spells CASSSNSGLSTDTQYF. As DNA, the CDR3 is TGTGCCAGCAGCTCCAACAGCGGGTTGAGCACAGATACGCAGTATTTT.

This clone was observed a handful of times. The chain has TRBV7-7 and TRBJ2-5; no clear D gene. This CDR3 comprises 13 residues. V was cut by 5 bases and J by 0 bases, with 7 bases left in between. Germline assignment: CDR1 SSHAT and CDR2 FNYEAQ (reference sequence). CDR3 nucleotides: TGTGCCAGCAGCGGCGGCAACCAAGAGACCCAGTACTTC. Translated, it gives CASSGGNQETQYF.

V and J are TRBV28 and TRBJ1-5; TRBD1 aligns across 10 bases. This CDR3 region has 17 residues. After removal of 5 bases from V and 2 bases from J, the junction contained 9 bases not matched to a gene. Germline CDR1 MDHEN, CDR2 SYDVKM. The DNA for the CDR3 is TGTGCCAGCAGTCCCGGGACAGGGGAGTTTGGCAATCAGCCCCAGCATTTT. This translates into CASSPGTGEFGNQPQHF.

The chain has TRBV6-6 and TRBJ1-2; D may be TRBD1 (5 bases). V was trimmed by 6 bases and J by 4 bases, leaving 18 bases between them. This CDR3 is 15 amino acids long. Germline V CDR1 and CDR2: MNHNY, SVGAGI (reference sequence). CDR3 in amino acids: CASSSGQGPSYGYTF. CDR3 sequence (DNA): TGTGCCAGCAGCTCCGGGCAGGGCCCCTCCTATGGCTACACCTTC.

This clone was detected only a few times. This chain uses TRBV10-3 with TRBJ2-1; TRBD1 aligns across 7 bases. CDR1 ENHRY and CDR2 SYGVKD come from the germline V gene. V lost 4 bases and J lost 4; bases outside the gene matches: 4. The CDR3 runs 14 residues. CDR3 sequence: CAISGQGGYNEQFF. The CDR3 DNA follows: TGTGCCATCAGTGGACAGGGTGGGTACAATGAGCAGTTCTTC.

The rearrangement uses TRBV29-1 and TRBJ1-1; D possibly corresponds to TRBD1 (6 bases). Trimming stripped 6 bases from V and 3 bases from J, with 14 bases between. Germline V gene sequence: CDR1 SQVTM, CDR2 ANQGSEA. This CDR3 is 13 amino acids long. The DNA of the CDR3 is TGCAGCGTAAAGGACAGCCGACACACTGAAGCTTTCTTT. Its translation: CSVKDSRHTEAFF.

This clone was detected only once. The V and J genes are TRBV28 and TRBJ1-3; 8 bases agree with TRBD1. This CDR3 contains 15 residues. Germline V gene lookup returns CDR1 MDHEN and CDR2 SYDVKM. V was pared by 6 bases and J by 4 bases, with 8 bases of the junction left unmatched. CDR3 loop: CASRPQGAWGNTIYF. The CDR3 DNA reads TGTGCCAGCAGACCGCAGGGGGCGTGGGGAAACACCATATATTTT.

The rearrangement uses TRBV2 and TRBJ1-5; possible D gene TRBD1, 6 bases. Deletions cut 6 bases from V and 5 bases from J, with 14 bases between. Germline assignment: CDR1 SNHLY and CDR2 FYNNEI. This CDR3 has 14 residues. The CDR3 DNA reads TGTGCCAGCAGCATAAGGGACATTCATCAGCCCCAGCATTTT. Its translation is CASSIRDIHQPQHF.

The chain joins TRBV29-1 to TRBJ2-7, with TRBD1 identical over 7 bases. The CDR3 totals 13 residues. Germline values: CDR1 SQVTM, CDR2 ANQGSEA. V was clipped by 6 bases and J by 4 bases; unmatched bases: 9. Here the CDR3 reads CSVLRTGPYEQYF. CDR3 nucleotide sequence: TGCAGCGTCCTAAGGACAGGTCCTTACGAGCAGTACTTC.

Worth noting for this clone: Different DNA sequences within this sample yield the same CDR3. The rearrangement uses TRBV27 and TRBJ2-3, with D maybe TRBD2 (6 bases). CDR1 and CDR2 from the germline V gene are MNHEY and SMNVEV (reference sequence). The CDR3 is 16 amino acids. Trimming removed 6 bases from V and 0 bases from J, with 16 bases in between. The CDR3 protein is CASRVSGLPSTDTQYF. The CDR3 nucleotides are TGTGCCAGCAGAGTTAGCGGACTACCCAGCACAGATACGCAGTATTTT.

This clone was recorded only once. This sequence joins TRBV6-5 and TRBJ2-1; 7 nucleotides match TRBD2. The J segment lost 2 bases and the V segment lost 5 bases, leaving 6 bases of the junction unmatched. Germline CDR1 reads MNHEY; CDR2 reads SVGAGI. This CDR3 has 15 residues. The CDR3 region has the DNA TGTGCCAGCAGTCCCAGCGGGAAAACCTACAATGAGCAGTTCTTC. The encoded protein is CASSPSGKTYNEQFF.

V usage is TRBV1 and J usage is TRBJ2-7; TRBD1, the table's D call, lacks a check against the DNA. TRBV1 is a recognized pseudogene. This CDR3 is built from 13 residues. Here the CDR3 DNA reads TGCACCACCCTGGAAGACATGAGCTACGAGCAGTACTTC. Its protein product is CTTLEDMSYEQYF.